Shown below are 17 T cell receptor beta chains from a single sample sequenced in a study of shared clonotypes between healthy human individuals. Libraries were prepared by immunoSEQ multiplex PCR; TCRdb keeps only in-frame clonotypes and omits some of them. In the table there are hundreds of thousands of clones, less than 80% of which are singletons. Source material: PBMCs. These receptors were taken from a woman aged 40 to 50 in good health. Some clones in this sample may be carry-over from other donors' samples.

The rearrangement joins TRBV2 to TRBJ1-1; 8 bases align to TRBD1. V shed 5 bases and J 2 bases; nucleotides not matched to a gene: 4. Germline loops: CDR1 SNHLY, CDR2 FYNNEI. CDR3 length: 14 amino acids. The DNA for the CDR3 is TGTGCCAGCAGTTACAGGGGGGGAAACACTGAAGCTTTCTTT. The encoded protein is CASSYRGGNTEAFF.

The chain couples TRBV4-1 to TRBJ1-2; 8 bases align to TRBD1. The V gene's germline CDR1 is MGHRA and CDR2 YSYEKL. After removal of 0 bases from V and 5 bases from J, the junction contained 5 bases not matched to a gene. The CDR3 loop spans 15 amino acids. The CDR3 nucleotides read TGCGCCAGCAGCCAAGATGTACAGGGGGGATATGGCTACACCTTC. Translating gives CASSQDVQGGYGYTF.

As regards this clone: The same CDR3 also results from other DNA sequences found in this sample. The rearrangement uses TRBV19 and TRBJ1-1; D is unclear. Germline V gives CDR1 LNHDA, CDR2 SQIVND (reference sequence). Trimming pared 3 bases from V and 2 bases from J, leaving 10 bases between. This CDR3 is built from 14 residues. The CDR3: CASSIAGSNTEAFF. CDR3 nucleotide sequence: TGTGCCAGTAGTATCGCGGGTAGTAACACTGAAGCTTTCTTT.

The chain joins TRBV28 to TRBJ2-7; 11 nucleotides align to TRBD2. V was clipped by 7 bases and J by 7 bases; unmatched bases: 12. The germline V gene has CDR1 MDHEN and CDR2 SYDVKM. This CDR3 is built from 15 residues. CDR3 coding DNA: TGTGCCAGCACCCCCTCCCTAGCGGGAGGAGGAGAGCAGTACTTC. Translating it yields CASTPSLAGGGEQYF.

V gene TRBV28 combines with J gene TRBJ2-7; D unclear. In germline, CDR1 is MDHEN, CDR2 SYDVKM. Trimming removed 5 bases at V and 8 bases at J, with 10 bases between. CDR3 length: 11 amino acids. CDR3 bases: TGTGCCAGCAGTACCCCCCGGAAGCAGTACTTC. Amino acid sequence: CASSTPRKQYF.

V usage is TRBV2 and J usage is TRBJ2-1; 10 nucleotides align to TRBD2. The CDR3 contains 14 residues. Losses at the gene ends were 4 bases for V and 9 bases for J; bases not matched to a gene: 6. Germline-derived CDR1 and CDR2 are SNHLY and FYNNEI. CDR3 sequence (DNA): TGTGCCAGCAGTGTAACGAAGCGGGAGGGTGAGCAGTTCTTC. Protein: CASSVTKREGEQFF.

This clone was detected a few times. J is TRBJ1-1 and V is TRBV6-1, with TRBD1 matching 7 bases. Germline CDR1 MNHNS, CDR2 SASEGT. V was pared by 4 bases and J by 10 bases, with 9 bases of the junction left unmatched. This CDR3 region has 13 residues. The CDR3 nucleotides read TGTGCCAGCAGTGGGACAGGTGACACAGGAGCTTTCTTT. It is translated as CASSGTGDTGAFF.

The chain joins TRBV11-3 to TRBJ2-7; D ambiguous. V gave up 1 base and J gave up 5 bases, with 9 bases separating them. Germline V gene data show CDR1 as SGHNT and CDR2 as YENEEA. The CDR3 loop spans 13 amino acids. CDR3 DNA sequence: TGTGCCAGCAGCTTAGGCGAGCGTAACGAGCAGTACTTC. This gives the protein CASSLGERNEQYF.

This clone was counted a few times. This chain joins TRBV25-1 and TRBJ1-1, with 7 bases that match TRBD1. V lost 8 bases and J lost 6; bases outside the gene matches: 9. The CDR3 loop spans 13 amino acids. CDR1 is MGHDK and CDR2 is SYGVNS in the germline V gene. CDR3 DNA sequence: TGTGCCAGCCTTCCTACCGGGACAGCTGAAGCTTTCTTT. Its protein product is CASLPTGTAEAFF.

This clone showed up just a few times. This rearrangement joins TRBV5-4 to TRBJ2-1; 8 bases match TRBD2. Per the germline V gene, CDR1 is SGHNT and CDR2 is YYREEE (reference sequence). The junction had 8 bases not matched to a gene; V was cut back by 0 bases and J by 6 bases. The CDR3 covers 16 residues. As DNA, the CDR3 is TGTGCCAGCAGCTTGGGGGCGGTAGCGGGAACCAATGAGCAGTTCTTC. It specifies CASSLGAVAGTNEQFF.

The chain joins TRBV28 to TRBJ2-5, with D uncertain. The germline gives CDR1 MDHEN, CDR2 SYDVKM. Trimming cost V 1 base and J 5 bases, with 11 bases left between them. CDR3 length: 14 amino acids. The CDR3 region is CASSLSLAVETQYF. The CDR3 nucleotides read TGTGCCAGCAGTTTATCATTGGCTGTCGAGACCCAGTACTTC.

This clone was found a few times. The V call is TRBV4-1, the J call TRBJ1-5, with 7 nucleotides matching TRBD1. Germline V lookup: CDR1 MGHRA, CDR2 YSYEKL. J gave up 3 bases and V 3 bases, and 8 bases lay outside the gene matches. The CDR3 spans 16 residues. CDR3 DNA sequence: TGCGCCAGCAGCCATTTCGGGACAGCCAACAATCAGCCCCAGCATTTT. Amino acid sequence: CASSHFGTANNQPQHF.

The chain recombines TRBV30 with TRBJ2-3; D is perhaps TRBD2 (5 bases). The CDR3 loop spans 15 amino acids. Germline CDR1 reads GTSNPN; CDR2 reads SVGIG (reference sequence). Between the trimmed V and J ends, which lost 8 bases and 1 base, there was a span of 19 bases. As DNA, the CDR3 is TGTGCCCAGAATTACGGGGTAGTGGGCACAGATACGCAGTATTTT. Encoded protein: CAQNYGVVGTDTQYF.

This sequence joins TRBV11-2 and TRBJ2-1; D unresolved. The CDR3 is made up of 16 amino acids. CDR1 and CDR2 from the germline V gene are SGHAT and FQNNGV. Trimming removed 0 bases from V and 3 bases from J, with 12 bases in between. CDR3 sequence reads: CASSLDRQIRYNEQFF. In nucleotides, the CDR3 is TGTGCCAGCAGCTTAGATAGGCAGATCCGCTACAATGAGCAGTTCTTC.

The CDR3: CASSEAGAANTGELFF. CDR3 coding DNA: TGTGCCAGCAGTGAAGCAGGAGCGGCGAACACCGGGGAGCTGTTTTTT. The V call is TRBV6-1, the J call TRBJ2-2; TRBD2 might be the D (5 bases). Trimming removed 0 bases at V and 0 bases at J, with 8 bases between. The CDR3 extends over 16 amino acids. Germline V gives CDR1 MNHNS, CDR2 SASEGT.

V gene TRBV6-1 combines with J gene TRBJ2-7, with D possibly being TRBD2 (5 bases). V was shortened by 2 bases and J by 0 bases, with 14 bases between the two germline ends. The CDR3 sequence is 16 residues long. Germline V gene data show CDR1 as MNHNS and CDR2 as SASEGT. The CDR3 reads CASSERSDSYSYEQYF. Here the CDR3 DNA reads TGTGCCAGCAGTGAAAGGTCGGACTCTTACTCCTACGAGCAGTACTTC.

The J gene is TRBJ2-7, the V gene TRBV7-2; TRBD2 aligns across 8 bases. The CDR3 sequence is 15 residues long. Trimming removed 3 bases from V and 5 bases from J; junction bases left unmatched: 9. CDR1 is SGHTA and CDR2 is FQGNSA in the germline V gene. The CDR3 loop is CASSLRPGLVHEQYF. CDR3 sequence (DNA): TGTGCCAGCAGCTTGAGACCGGGACTAGTCCACGAGCAGTACTTC.